The following is a T cell receptor beta chain sequence with its context. This entry belongs to a study of shared clonotypes between healthy human individuals. CD45RO-negative CD8 cells positively selected for CCR7 made up the naive population, which excluded terminally differentiated effector memory CD45RA+ cells. Sequencing used immunoSEQ multiplex PCR; TCRdb keeps in-frame clones, though not all of them. The table includes approximately 2,000,000 clones, about 93% detected once. This TCR derives from a man aged 18-30 years in good health. Some clones in this sample may be carry-over from other donors' samples. The sample comprised naive CD8+ T cells from PBMCs.

CDR3 in amino acids: CASSENSRVGIYGYTF. Written as DNA, the CDR3 is TGTGCCAGCAGTGAAAATTCTAGGGTCGGAATCTATGGCTACACCTTC. The V call is TRBV6-1, the J call TRBJ1-2; D gene uncertain. Germline values: CDR1 MNHNS, CDR2 SASEGT. V shed 2 bases and J shed 4 bases, with 17 bases lying between them. CDR3 length equals 16 residues.